This TCR beta chain was obtained from a study of massively parallel sequencing of T cell beta chains (dated 2009 in TCRdb). Broadly, across the study: Human TCR beta CDR3 diversity in peripheral blood was profiled using 5'-RACE, Illumina short-read sequencing and a dedicated short-read assembly strategy.

Results and caveats for the whole study, not just this receptor: Preferential PCR amplification of some TRBV and TRBJ sequences may have skewed the reported gene usage frequencies. TRBV usage was found to range from over 0.009% for TRBV17 to 24% to 25% for TRBV20-1, and TRBJ usage was found to range from roughly 1.6% for TRBJ2-6 to about 17% for TRBJ2-1. Because the RNA was pooled from many donors, population-average clonotype abundance rather than any individual repertoire is reflected in the results. Among 33,664 distinct clonotypes, single-copy clonotypes made up 65.3% of clonotypes but only around a fifth of assemblies. CDR3 beta length spanned 21 to 81 nucleotides, with a peak at 45 nucleotides. Only about 23,000 (approximately 70%) of the clonotypes could be assigned a unique TRBV gene. When the data were subsampled, the number of clonotypes climbed linearly as read number increased, indicating that sequencing depth was far from saturation. Most clonotypes (21,973 of 33,664) were supported by a single sequence read, which could in principle inflate apparent diversity.

In the case of this clonotype: Its antigen specificity is not known. Base quality data are lacking; no much larger clone is found one base away.

Everyone in the donor pool was aged about 18 to 40 years, and the pool included 350 to 450 males and 170 females. From roughly 170 liters of pooled peripheral blood, peripheral leukocyte polyA+ RNA was isolated. For starting material, the researchers used a commercial mRNA preparation made from normal human peripheral blood leukocytes pooled across 550 or so individuals. Including the terminal cysteine and phenylalanine, the CDR3 comprises 14 residues. The sequence is cut down to CDR3 DNA, 42 bases in frame from base 1. V trim: 2 bases; J trim: 0 bases; unmatched bases: 0. From the germline V gene (reference sequence), CDR1 is DFQATT and CDR2 is SNEGSKA. Sequencing was performed on an Illumina Genome Analyzer II. A RACE product of about 520 bp was obtained after two rounds of nested PCR with TRBC1/TRBC2-specific primers and was gel-purified. To give RACE a 5' anchor, first-strand cDNA synthesis used a TRBC-specific primer together with a template-switching oligonucleotide. Because the RACE amplicon was too long to sequence directly with short reads, the RACE amplicon was concatemerized by ligation and then sheared by sonication. PAGE was used to isolate a size fraction of 100 to 300 bp, and that fraction then underwent shotgun sequencing on the Illumina platform. In separate runs on an Illumina GAII, sequencing yielded 18.8 million 36-nt reads and 21.7 million 50-nt single-end reads. In the paper's pipeline: Assembly of the roughly 38,000,000 pooled reads was done with iSSAKE, using the parameters -m 15, -o 2 and -r 0.7. Reads aligning to the ends of Ensembl TRBV gene predictions that carried unmatched junctional bases were used to seed de novo CDR3 beta assemblies. Clonotype abundance was estimated from the count of matching assembled contigs rather than from raw read depth. After approximately 2,100 (roughly 6%) of the assembled clonotypes were removed for having in-frame stop codons, about 34,000 productive clonotypes remained. Of the roughly 290 unique TCR sequences obtained by Sanger sequencing of cloned RACE products, about 69% were also present in the Illumina assembly. TCRdb reanalyzed the raw reads on its own, using fastp at Q25 for trimming and MiXCR for clone calling, and kept in-frame beta chains. Rows are combined by CDR3 protein, so each entry shows the most common genes and DNA. TCRdb assigned the V and J calls; the authors' analysis was not used. The sample profile shows 3,500 to 5,000 distinct CDR3 sequences; around 40% of them were found once. The ten biggest clones cover 2.5% to 3% of the sample.

The clonotype comes from a pool of human donors in good health; the sample was commercial RNA pooled from many donors. The sequencing sample was made of commercial RNA from peripheral blood pooled from many donors. The sequence links TRBV20-1 to TRBJ2-3; TRBD2 fits 9 bases in the junction. The CDR3 is CSARLAGSTDTQYF. In nucleotides, the sequence is TGCAGTGCTAGACTAGCGGGGAGCACAGATACGCAGTATTTT.